A single sample is the source of the 19 T cell receptor beta chains below, sequenced in a study of tumor-infiltrating lymphocytes in glioblastoma multiforme. TCRB libraries came from RNA via three nested multiplex PCR rounds. TCRdb reanalysed the multiplex PCR reads using MiXCR and keeps one entry per CDR3 protein. In the table there are 13,000 or so distinct CDR3 sequences, 64% of which are singletons. Material: brain tumor tissue. Receptors originate from a male donor with glioblastoma.

Concerning this clonotype: The junction does not match germline at one end; this may be a read error. The genes are TRBV25-1 and TRBJ2-2; TRBD2 is a possible D gene (5 bases). From germline, CDR1 is MGHDK and CDR2 SYGVNS. The CDR3 has 17 amino acids. The CDR3 spells CASSAQEGHLGTGKLFF. CDR3 nucleotides: TGTGCCAGCAGTGCCCAAGAAGGGCACCTTGGCACCGGGAAGCTGTTTTTT.

This clonotype was recorded only once. The gene calls are TRBV6-6 and TRBJ2-7; D could derive from TRBD1 or TRBD2 (5 bases each). Between the trimmed V and J ends, which lost 7 bases and 6 bases, there was a span of 16 bases. The CDR3 spans 13 residues. Germline CDR1 and CDR2: MNHNY and SVGAGI (reference sequence). The CDR3, as DNA: TGTGCCAGCAACTCGGGGCCCCACGGCGAGCAGTACTTC. Amino acids: CASNSGPHGEQYF.

As to this clonotype: It is likely a read error, because the conserved phenylalanine at the end of the CDR3 is missing. The chain carries TRBV6-5 and TRBJ2-2, with 11 positions matching TRBD2. The V gene's germline CDR1 is MNHEY and CDR2 SVGAGI. J was trimmed by 3 bases and V by 0 bases; bases with no gene match: 3. The CDR3 totals 17 residues. CDR3 nucleotide sequence: TGTGCCAGCAGTTACTCGATAGCGGGAGGGGACACCGGGGAGCTGTTTTGT. Its translation: CASSYSIAGGDTGELFC.

Concerning this clonotype itself: One end of the junction is discordant with germline, which a read error may explain. V usage is TRBV6-5 and J usage is TRBJ2-3; D gene uncertain. The CDR3 runs to 15 residues. The germline V gene has CDR1 MNHEY and CDR2 SVGAGI. The CDR3 DNA is TGTGGCAGCAGTCCCTCCTGGTCGTACACAGATACGCAGTCTTTT. As protein: CGSSPSWSYTDTQSF.

This clonotype was detected a few times. CDR3 region: CASGKLATSSNEQFF. CDR3 nucleotide sequence: TGTGCCAGCGGAAAACTAGCCACAAGCTCCAACGAGCAGTTCTTC. The chain carries TRBV5-5 and TRBJ2-1, with D possibly being TRBD2 (6 bases). This CDR3 comprises 15 residues. V lost 7 bases to trimming and J lost 10 bases, with 24 bases between them. In germline, CDR1 is SGHKS, CDR2 YYEKEE (reference sequence).

Remarks on this clonotype: A junction end diverges from the germline sequence, so it may reflect a read error. The chain combines TRBV6-2 or TRBV6-3 with TRBJ2-5; D uncertain. CDR3 size: 14 residues. The germline V gene encodes CDR1 MNHEY and CDR2 SVGEGT. The CDR3 nucleotides read TGTGCCACCAGCTGGACGGCATTTCAAGAGACACAGTACTTC. Translation gives CATSWTAFQETQYF.

By sample fraction, this clonotype is medium-sized. In nucleotides, the CDR3 is TGCGCCAGCAGCCAACTCGGGCGGGTAGCGGGAGACCACACAGATACGCAGTATTTT. Translated, it gives CASSQLGRVAGDHTDTQYF. The chain is built from TRBV4-1 and TRBJ2-3; 9 bases fit TRBD2. Trimming removed 2 bases from V and 2 bases from J; junction bases left unmatched: 14. CDR3 length equals 19 residues. CDR1 and CDR2 from the germline V gene are MGHRA and YSYEKL.

V usage is TRBV6-1 and J usage is TRBJ2-7; no firm D call. The CDR3 length is 13 residues. V was pared by 11 bases and J by 4 bases, with 18 bases between. Germline V lookup: CDR1 MNHNS, CDR2 SASEGT. CDR3 sequence reads: CAGSIMGDYEQYF. As DNA, the CDR3 is TGTGCCGGGTCCATAATGGGCGATTACGAGCAGTACTTC.

This clonotype was recorded once. This chain joins TRBV11-3 and TRBJ2-7; 12 nucleotides match TRBD2. The CDR3 contains 15 residues. Germline V CDR1 and CDR2: SGHNT, YENEEA. Trimming cost V 4 bases and J 6 bases; bases outside gene matches: 7. The CDR3 DNA reads as TGTGCCAGCAGCTCAACCGGGACTAGCGGGCGCGAGCAGTACTTC. It codes for CASSSTGTSGREQYF.

In this sample, this clonotype turned up a few times. Since a much larger clone is just one base distant, this may be a read error. This sequence joins TRBV5-1 and TRBJ2-3; TRBD2 matches 13 bases. CDR1 and CDR2 (germline): SGHRS, YFSETQ. The CDR3 contains 17 residues. DNA for the CDR3: TGCGCCAGCAGCTTGGGGACTAGCGGGAGCGGGGGAGATGCGCAGTATTTT. Its protein is CASSLGTSGSGGDAQYF.

Notes on this clonotype: The junction departs from the called germline gene at one end, perhaps through a read error. The CDR3 region is CASSFRANKEQFF. The CDR3 bases are TGTGCCAGCAGCTTCAGGGCGAACAAGGAGCAGTTCTTC. The chain is built from TRBV11-3 and TRBJ2-1; a possible D gene is TRBD1 (5 bases). The CDR3 has 13 amino acids. The V gene's germline CDR1 is SGHNT and CDR2 YENEEA.

Turning to this clonotype: The junction differs from germline at one of its ends, possibly a read error. The V call is TRBV5-1, the J call TRBJ1-1; D call uncertain. The CDR3 is 12 residues long. Germline CDR1 reads SGHRS; CDR2 reads YFSETQ. DNA for the CDR3: TGCGCCAGCAGCCTTTTGGGTGCTGAAGCTTTGTTT. It codes for CASSLLGAEALF.

This clonotype was seen a handful of times. This likely comes from a read error, as the CDR3 has no conserved phenylalanine or tryptophan at its end. The chain has TRBV6-5 and TRBJ2-7, with D tentatively TRBD1 (6 bases). CDR1 is MNHEY, CDR2 SVGAGI, per germline. This CDR3 has 13 residues. V was shortened by 6 bases and J by 4 bases, with 13 bases between the two germline ends. The CDR3 DNA is TGTGCCAGCAGATATCGGGACAATTACGAGCAGTACTAC. Amino acid sequence: CASRYRDNYEQYY.

This clonotype qualifies as medium-sized. The chain links TRBV6-5 to TRBJ2-2, with 10 bases fitting TRBD2. CDR1 is MNHEY and CDR2 is SVGAGI in the germline V gene. The CDR3 spans 15 residues. Trimming took 5 bases from V and 6 from J; bases not matched to a gene: 6. DNA for the CDR3: TGTGCCAGCAGTCTTATGGGACTAGCGTCCGGGGAGCTGTTTTTT. Its protein is CASSLMGLASGELFF.

The chain couples TRBV7-8 to TRBJ1-2; tentative D call: TRBD1 (5 bases). CDR3 length: 14 amino acids. CDR1 SGHVS and CDR2 FQNEAQ come from the germline V gene. V shed 8 bases and J shed 4 bases, with 17 bases lying between them. CDR3 amino acids: CASGSATVSYGYTF. The CDR3 DNA reads as TGTGCCAGCGGCTCCGCGACAGTTTCCTATGGCTACACCTTC.

The rearrangement uses TRBV5-8 and TRBJ2-5; no firm D call. Germline loops: CDR1 SGHTS, CDR2 YDEGEE. This CDR3 is 15 amino acids long. V lost 4 bases, J lost 1 base, and 14 bases lay in between. CDR3 nucleotides: TGTGCCAGCAGCGAGAGACCCGGACGCCAAGAGACCCAGTACTTC. This encodes CASSERPGRQETQYF.

With regard to this clonotype: One end of the junction varies from germline; a read error may be responsible. The rearrangement links TRBV6-1 to TRBJ2-1, with D uncertain. Germline V CDR1 and CDR2: MNHNS, SASEGT. This CDR3 has 15 residues. CDR3 coding DNA: TGTGCCAGCACTGAAGAAGTCGTAACTTACAATGAGCAGTTCTTC. As protein: CASTEEVVTYNEQFF.

This clonotype appeared a few times. The chain joins TRBV10-2 to TRBJ2-5; TRBD1 might be the D (6 bases). Trimming cost V 2 bases and J 5 bases, with 12 bases left between them. The CDR3 totals 14 residues. Germline lookup yields CDR1 WSHSY and CDR2 SAAADI. The CDR3 sequence is CASSENREWETQYF. DNA of the CDR3: TGCGCCAGCAGTGAGAACAGGGAATGGGAGACCCAGTACTTC.

The sample holds one count of this clonotype. The germline gene is not matched at one end of the junction; a read error may be the cause. V is TRBV20-1 and J is TRBJ2-1; 10 positions agree with TRBD2. Germline lookup yields CDR1 DFQATT and CDR2 SNEGSKA (reference sequence). The CDR3 is 17 amino acids. CDR3: CSVGGAGGGSSHNKQFF. Here the CDR3 DNA reads TGCAGTGTCGGGGGAGCGGGAGGGGGGAGCTCCCACAATAAGCAGTTCTTC.